This T cell receptor (beta chain) was sequenced for a study of spatial heterogeneity in lung cancer. Study context: The count of detected beta-chain sequences consistently exceeded that of alpha-chain sequences.

V gave up 3 bases and J gave up 4 bases; unmatched junction bases: 4. CDR3 size: 15 residues. In germline, CDR1 is MGHRA, CDR2 YSYEKL. TCRdb re-called the 5' RACE reads with MiXCR, one entry per CDR3 protein. The table lists around 20,000 distinct CDR3 sequences, about 7.5% of them singletons. This clonotype is deemed medium-sized. Its antigen is unidentified. The time point here: sample taken at primary tumor resection. 72 TRACERx patients with early, untreated non-small cell lung cancer donated samples. Unsorted whole RNA from tumor, nontumor lung or frozen PBMC underwent sequencing. Findings of the study overall: The number of expanded tumor alpha and beta chains correlated with mutation number.

This receptor was identified in a male donor with early-stage non-small cell lung cancer. This chain connects TRBV4-1 to TRBJ2-1; TRBD2 matches at 9 bases. The input for sequencing was lung tumor tissue, taken at surgery. In DNA form, the CDR3 reads TGCGCCAGCAGCCACCTAGCGGGACCATACAATGAGCAGTTCTTC. Its translation is CASSHLAGPYNEQFF.